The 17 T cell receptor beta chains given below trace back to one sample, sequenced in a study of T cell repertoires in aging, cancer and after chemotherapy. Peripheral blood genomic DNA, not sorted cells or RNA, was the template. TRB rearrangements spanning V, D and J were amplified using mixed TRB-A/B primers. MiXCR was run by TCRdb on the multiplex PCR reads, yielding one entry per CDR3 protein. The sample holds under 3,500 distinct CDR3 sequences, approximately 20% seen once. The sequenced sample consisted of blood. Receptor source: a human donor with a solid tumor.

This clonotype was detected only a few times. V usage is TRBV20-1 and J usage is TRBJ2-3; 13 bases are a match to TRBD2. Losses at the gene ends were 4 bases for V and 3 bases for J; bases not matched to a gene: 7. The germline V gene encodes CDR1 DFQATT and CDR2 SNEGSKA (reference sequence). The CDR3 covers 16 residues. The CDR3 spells CSATTMTSGGTDTQYF. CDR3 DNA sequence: TGCAGTGCTACCACTATGACTAGCGGGGGGACAGATACGCAGTATTTT.

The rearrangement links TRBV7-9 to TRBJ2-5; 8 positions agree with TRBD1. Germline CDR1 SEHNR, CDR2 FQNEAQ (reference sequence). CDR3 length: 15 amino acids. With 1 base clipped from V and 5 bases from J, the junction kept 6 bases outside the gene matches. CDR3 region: CASSLVPGGLETQYF. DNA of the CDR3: TGTGCCAGCAGCTTAGTGCCAGGGGGCTTGGAGACCCAGTACTTC.

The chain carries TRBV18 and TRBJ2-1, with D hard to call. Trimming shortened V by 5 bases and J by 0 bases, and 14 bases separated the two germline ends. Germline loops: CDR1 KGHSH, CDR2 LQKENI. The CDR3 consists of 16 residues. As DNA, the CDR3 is TGTGCCAGCTCAAGCCTTACAGCTGACTCCTACAATGAGCAGTTCTTC. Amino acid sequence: CASSSLTADSYNEQFF.

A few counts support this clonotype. Here the CDR3 DNA reads TGTGCCAGCAGCTTAGAGCCCCCAGGGGGTTCACCCCTCCACTTT. It specifies CASSLEPPGGSPLHF. The chain uses TRBV11-2 and TRBJ1-6; 7 nucleotides match TRBD1. Germline CDR1 is SGHAT and CDR2 is FQNNGV. Trimming cost V 0 bases and J 9 bases; bases outside gene matches: 5. The CDR3 sequence is 15 residues long.

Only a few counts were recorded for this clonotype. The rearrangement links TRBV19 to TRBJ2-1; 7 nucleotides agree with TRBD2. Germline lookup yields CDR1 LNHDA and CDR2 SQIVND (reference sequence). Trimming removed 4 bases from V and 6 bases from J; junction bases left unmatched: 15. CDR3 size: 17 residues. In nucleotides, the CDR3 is TGTGCCAGTAGTACACTTTCGACTAGCTCCGAACCCAATGAGCAGTTCTTC. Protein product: CASSTLSTSSEPNEQFF.

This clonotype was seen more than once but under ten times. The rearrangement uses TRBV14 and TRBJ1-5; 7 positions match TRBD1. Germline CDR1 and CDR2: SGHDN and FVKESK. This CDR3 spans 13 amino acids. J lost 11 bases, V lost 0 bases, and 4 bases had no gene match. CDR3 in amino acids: CASSQDLTGAQHF. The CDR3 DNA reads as TGTGCCAGCAGCCAAGACCTAACAGGGGCCCAGCATTTT.

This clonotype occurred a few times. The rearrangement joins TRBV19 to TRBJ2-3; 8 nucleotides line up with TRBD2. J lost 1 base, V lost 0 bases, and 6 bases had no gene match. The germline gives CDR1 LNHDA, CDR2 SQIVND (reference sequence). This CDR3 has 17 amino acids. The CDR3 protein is CASSIDKRGPGTDTQYF. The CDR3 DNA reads TGTGCCAGTAGTATAGATAAGCGGGGGCCCGGCACAGATACGCAGTATTTT.

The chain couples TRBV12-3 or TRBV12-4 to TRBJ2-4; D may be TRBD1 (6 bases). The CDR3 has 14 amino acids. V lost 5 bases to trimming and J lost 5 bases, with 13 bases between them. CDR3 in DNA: TGTGCCAGCAGTAACACAGGGTCCGAAAACATTCAGTACTTC. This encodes CASSNTGSENIQYF.

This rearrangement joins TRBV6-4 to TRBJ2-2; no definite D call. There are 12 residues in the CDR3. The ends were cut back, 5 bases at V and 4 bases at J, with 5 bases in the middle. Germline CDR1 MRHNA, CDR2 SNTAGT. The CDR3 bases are TGTGCCAGCAGTCGAGTCACCGGGGAGCTGTTTTTT. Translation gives CASSRVTGELFF.

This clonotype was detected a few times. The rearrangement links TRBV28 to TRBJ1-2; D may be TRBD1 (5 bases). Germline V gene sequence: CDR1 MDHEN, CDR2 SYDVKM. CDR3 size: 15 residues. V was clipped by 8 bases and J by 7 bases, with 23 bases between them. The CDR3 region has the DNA TGTGCCAGCTCTAGGGCCGGGACCCAAGGTCGTGGCTACACCTTC. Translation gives CASSRAGTQGRGYTF.

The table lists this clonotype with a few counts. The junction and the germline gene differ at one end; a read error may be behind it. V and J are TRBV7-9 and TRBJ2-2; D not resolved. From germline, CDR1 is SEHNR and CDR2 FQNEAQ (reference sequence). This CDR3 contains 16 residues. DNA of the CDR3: TGTGCTAGCAGCACTGACATGATAGCGAACACCGGGGAGCTGTTTTTT. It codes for CASSTDMIANTGELFF.

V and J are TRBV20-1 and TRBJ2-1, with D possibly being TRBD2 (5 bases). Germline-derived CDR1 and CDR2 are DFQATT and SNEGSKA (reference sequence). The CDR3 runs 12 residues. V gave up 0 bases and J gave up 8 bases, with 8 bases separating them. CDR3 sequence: CSAREDYYEQFF. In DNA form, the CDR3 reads TGCAGTGCTAGAGAAGACTATTATGAGCAGTTCTTC.

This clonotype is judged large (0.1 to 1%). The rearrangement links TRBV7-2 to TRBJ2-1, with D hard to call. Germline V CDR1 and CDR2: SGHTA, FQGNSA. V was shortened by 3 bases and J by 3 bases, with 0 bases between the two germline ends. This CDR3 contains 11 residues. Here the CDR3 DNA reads TGTGCCAGCAGCTTCTACAATGAGCAGTTCTTC. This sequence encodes CASSFYNEQFF.

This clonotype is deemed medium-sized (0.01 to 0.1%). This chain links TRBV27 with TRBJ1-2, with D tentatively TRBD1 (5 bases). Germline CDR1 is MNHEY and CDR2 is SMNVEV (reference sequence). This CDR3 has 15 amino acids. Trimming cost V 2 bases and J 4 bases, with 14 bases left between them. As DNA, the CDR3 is TGTGCCAGCAGTTTAATCGCAGGGTCAGGCTATGGCTACACCTTC. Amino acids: CASSLIAGSGYGYTF.

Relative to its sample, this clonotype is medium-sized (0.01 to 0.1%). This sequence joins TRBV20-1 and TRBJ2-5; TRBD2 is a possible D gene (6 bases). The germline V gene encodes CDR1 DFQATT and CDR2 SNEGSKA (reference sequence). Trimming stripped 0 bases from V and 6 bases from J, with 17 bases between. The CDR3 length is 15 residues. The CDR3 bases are TGCAGTGCTAGAGACGCGACTAGTCCAACAAAGACCCAGTACTTC. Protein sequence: CSARDATSPTKTQYF.

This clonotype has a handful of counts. The CDR3 here is CASDPGPEHNEQFF. DNA for the CDR3: TGTGCCAGCGACCCCGGGCCGGAACACAATGAGCAGTTCTTC. This chain uses TRBV7-9 with TRBJ2-1; no clear D. The ends were cut back, 8 bases at V and 5 bases at J, with 16 bases in the middle. There are 14 residues in the CDR3. Germline CDR1 reads SEHNR; CDR2 reads FQNEAQ (reference sequence). The full variable domain, rest sourced from reference TRBV7-9 and TRBJ2-1, is DTGVSQNPRHKITKRGQNVTFRCDPISEHNRLYWYRQTLGQGPEFLTYFQNEAQLEKSRLLSDRFSAERPKGSFSTLEIQRTEQGDSAMYLCASDPGPEHNEQFFGPGTRLTVL.

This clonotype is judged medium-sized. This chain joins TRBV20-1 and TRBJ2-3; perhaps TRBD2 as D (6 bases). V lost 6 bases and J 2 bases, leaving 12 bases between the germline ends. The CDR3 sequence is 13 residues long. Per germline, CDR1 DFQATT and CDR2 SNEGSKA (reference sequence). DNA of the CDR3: TGCAGTGCCGGGGACTTCACCACAGATACGCAGTATTTT. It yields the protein CSAGDFTTDTQYF.